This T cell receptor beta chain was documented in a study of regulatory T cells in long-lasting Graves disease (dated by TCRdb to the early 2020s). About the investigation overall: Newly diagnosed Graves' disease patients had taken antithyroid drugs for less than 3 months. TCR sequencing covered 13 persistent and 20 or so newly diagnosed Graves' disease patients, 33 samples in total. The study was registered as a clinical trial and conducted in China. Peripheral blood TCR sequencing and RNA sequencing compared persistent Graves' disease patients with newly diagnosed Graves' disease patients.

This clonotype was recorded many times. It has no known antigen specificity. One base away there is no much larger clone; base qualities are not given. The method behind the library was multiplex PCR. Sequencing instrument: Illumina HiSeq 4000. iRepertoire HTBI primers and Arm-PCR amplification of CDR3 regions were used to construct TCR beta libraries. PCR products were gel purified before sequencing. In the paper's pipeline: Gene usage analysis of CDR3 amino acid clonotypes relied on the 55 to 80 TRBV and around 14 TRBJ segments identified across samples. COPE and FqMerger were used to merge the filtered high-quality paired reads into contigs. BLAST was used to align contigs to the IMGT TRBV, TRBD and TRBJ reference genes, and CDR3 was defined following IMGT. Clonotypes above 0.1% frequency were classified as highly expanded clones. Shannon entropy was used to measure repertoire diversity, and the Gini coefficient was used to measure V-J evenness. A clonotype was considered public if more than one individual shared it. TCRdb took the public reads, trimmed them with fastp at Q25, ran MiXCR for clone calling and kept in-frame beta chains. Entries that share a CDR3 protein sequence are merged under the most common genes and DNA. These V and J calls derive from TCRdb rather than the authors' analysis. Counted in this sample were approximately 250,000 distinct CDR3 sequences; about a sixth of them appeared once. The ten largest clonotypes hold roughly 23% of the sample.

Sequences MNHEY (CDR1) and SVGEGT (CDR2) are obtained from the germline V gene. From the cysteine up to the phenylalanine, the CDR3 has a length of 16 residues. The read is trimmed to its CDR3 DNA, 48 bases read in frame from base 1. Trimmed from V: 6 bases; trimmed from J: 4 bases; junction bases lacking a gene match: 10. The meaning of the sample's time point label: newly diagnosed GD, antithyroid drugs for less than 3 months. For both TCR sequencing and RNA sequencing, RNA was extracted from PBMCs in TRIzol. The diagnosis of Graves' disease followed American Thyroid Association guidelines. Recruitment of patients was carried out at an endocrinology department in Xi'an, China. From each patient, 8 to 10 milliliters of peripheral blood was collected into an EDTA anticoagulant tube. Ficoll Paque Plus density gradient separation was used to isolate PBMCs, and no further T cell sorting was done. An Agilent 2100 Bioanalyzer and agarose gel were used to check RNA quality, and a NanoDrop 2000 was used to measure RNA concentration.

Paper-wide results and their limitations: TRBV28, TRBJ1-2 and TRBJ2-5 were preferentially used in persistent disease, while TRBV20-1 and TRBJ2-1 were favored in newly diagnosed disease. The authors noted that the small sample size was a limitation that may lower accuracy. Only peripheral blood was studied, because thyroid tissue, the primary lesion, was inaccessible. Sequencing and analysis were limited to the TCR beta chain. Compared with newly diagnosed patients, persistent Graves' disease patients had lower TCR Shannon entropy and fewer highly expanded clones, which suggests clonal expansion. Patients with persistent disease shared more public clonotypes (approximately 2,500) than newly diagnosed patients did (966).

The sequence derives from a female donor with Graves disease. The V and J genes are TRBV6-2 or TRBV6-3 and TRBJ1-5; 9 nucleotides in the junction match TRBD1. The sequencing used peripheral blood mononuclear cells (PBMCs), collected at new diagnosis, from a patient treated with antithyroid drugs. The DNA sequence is TGTGCCAGCAGCCCTACAGGGGGCTTCCAAAATCAGCCCCAGCATTTT. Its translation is CASSPTGGFQNQPQHF.